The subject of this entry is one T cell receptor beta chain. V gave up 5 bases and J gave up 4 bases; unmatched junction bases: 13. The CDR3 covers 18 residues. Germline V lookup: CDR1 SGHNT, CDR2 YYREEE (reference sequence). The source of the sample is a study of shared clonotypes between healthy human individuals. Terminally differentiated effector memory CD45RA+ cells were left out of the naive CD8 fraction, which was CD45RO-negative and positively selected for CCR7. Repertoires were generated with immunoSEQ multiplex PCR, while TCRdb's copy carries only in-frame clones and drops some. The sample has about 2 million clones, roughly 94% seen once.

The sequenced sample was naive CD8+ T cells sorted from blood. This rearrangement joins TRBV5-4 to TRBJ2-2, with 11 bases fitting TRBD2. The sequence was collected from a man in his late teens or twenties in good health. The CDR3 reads CASRPGLAVPIGTGELFF. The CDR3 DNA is TGTGCCAGCAGACCGGGACTAGCGGTCCCCATTGGCACCGGGGAGCTGTTTTTT.